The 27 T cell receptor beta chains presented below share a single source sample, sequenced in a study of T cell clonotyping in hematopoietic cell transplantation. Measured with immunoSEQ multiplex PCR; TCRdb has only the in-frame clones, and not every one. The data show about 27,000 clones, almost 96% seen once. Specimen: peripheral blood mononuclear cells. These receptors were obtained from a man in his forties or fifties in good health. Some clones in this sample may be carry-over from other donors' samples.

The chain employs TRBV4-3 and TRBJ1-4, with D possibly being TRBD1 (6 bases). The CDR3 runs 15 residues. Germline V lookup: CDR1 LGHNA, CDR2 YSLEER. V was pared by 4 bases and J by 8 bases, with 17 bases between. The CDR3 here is CASSPTEDRIEKLFF. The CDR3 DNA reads TGCGCCAGCAGCCCAACCGAAGACAGGATCGAAAAACTGTTTTTT.

Written as DNA, the CDR3 is TGCGCCAGCAGCCAGAAAAGGACAGGGGGCAACGCCGGGGAGCTGTTTTTT. Translated, it gives CASSQKRTGGNAGELFF. The chain combines TRBV5-1 with TRBJ2-2; 11 nucleotides agree with TRBD1. The J segment lost 6 bases and the V segment lost 4 bases, leaving 11 bases of the junction unmatched. The germline CDR1 and CDR2 sequences are SGHRS and YFSETQ. CDR3 size: 17 residues.

The CDR3 region is CASSFVVTETQYF. CDR3 DNA: TGTGCCAGCAGTTTTGTTGTCACTGAGACCCAGTACTTC. The genes are TRBV28 and TRBJ2-5; D ambiguous. Trimming shortened V by 3 bases and J by 5 bases, and 10 bases separated the two germline ends. The CDR3 length is 13 residues. Germline loops: CDR1 MDHEN, CDR2 SYDVKM.

For the CDR3, the DNA is TGCGCCAGCAGCCACGAACTCGAAGGTGCAGATACGCAGTATTTT. Protein product: CASSHELEGADTQYF. J is TRBJ2-3 and V is TRBV4-3; D not resolved. Trimming removed 3 bases from V and 4 bases from J, with 14 bases in between. Germline-derived CDR1 and CDR2 are LGHNA and YSLEER. CDR3 length: 15 residues.

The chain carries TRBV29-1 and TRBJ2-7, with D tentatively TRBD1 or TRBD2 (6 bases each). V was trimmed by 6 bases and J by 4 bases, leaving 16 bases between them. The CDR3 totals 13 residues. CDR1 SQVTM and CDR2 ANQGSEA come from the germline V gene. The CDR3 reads CSVKGGLIYEQYF. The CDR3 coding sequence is TGCAGCGTGAAGGGGGGCCTCATTTACGAGCAGTACTTC.

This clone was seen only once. CDR3 region: CASSLRGSTDTQYF. CDR3 coding DNA: TGTGCCAGCAGCCTCAGGGGCAGCACAGATACGCAGTATTTT. V and J are TRBV5-8 and TRBJ2-3; D may be TRBD1 (6 bases). Trimming took 4 bases from V and 0 from J, leaving 9 bases between them. There are 14 residues in the CDR3. The germline V gene has CDR1 SGHTS and CDR2 YDEGEE. Full variable domain (remainder filled in from reference TRBV5-8 and TRBJ2-3): EAGVTQSPTHLIKTRGQQATLRCSPISGHTSVYWYQQALGLGLQFLLWYDEGEERNRGNFPPRFSGRQFPNYSSELNVNALELEDSALYLCASSLRGSTDTQYFGPGTRLTVL.

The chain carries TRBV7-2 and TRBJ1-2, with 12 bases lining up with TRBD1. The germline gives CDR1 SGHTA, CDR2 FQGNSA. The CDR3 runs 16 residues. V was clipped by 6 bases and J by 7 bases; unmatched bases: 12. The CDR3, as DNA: TGTGCCAGCAGATATTCTCCGGGACAGGGGGCATCTGGCTACACCTTC. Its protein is CASRYSPGQGASGYTF.

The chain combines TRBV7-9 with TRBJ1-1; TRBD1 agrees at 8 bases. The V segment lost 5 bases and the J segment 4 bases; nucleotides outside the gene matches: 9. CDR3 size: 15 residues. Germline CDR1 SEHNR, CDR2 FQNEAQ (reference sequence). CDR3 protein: CASSARTGLGTEAFF. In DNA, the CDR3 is TGTGCCAGCAGCGCCAGGACAGGGCTAGGCACTGAAGCTTTCTTT.

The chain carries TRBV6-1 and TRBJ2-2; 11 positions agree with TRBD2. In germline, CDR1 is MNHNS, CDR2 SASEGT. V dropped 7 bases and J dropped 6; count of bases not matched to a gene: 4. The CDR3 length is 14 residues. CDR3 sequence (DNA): TGTGCCAGCAAGGAACTAGCGGGGGCCGGGGAGCTGTTTTTT. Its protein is CASKELAGAGELFF.

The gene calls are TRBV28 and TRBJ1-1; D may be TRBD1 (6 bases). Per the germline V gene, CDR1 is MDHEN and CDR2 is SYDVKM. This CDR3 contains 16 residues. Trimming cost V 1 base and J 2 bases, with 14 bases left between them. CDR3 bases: TGTGCCAGCAGTTTATCCCTGGCAGGGGTAAACACTGAAGCTTTCTTT. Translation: CASSLSLAGVNTEAFF.

The DNA of the CDR3 is TGTGCCAGCACCCCCAGGGGGCTAAGCAATCAGCCCCAGCATTTT. Its protein product is CASTPRGLSNQPQHF. The V call is TRBV2, the J call TRBJ1-5; TRBD1 aligns across 8 bases. Trimming cost V 7 bases and J 1 base; bases outside gene matches: 6. The CDR3 consists of 15 residues. CDR1 is SNHLY and CDR2 is FYNNEI in the germline V gene.

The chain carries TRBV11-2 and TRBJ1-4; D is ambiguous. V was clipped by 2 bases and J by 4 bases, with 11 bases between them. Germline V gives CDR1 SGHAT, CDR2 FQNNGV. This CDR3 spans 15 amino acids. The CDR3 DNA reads TGTGCCAGCAGCTTATTCCCACAGAATAATGAAAAACTGTTTTTT. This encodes CASSLFPQNNEKLFF.

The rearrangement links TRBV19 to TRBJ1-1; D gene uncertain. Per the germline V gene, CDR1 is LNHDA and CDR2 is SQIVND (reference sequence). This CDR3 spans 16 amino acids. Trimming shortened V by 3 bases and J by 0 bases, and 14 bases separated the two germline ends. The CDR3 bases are TGTGCCAGTAGTATTCGAGGGCAGTCAGTGAACACTGAAGCTTTCTTT. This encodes CASSIRGQSVNTEAFF.

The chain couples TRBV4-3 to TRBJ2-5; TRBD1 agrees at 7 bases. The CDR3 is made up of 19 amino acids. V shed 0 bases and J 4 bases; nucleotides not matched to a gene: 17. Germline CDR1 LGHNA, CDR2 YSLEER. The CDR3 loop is CASSQDLQGGGFYGETQYF. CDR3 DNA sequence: TGCGCCAGCAGCCAAGATCTTCAAGGGGGCGGTTTTTATGGAGAGACCCAGTACTTC.

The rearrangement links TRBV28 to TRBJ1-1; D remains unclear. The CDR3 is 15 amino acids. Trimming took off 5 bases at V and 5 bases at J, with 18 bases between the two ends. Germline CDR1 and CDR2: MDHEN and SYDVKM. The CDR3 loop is CASSPPGLGWTEAFF. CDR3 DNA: TGTGCCAGCAGTCCCCCGGGCCTCGGTTGGACTGAAGCTTTCTTT.

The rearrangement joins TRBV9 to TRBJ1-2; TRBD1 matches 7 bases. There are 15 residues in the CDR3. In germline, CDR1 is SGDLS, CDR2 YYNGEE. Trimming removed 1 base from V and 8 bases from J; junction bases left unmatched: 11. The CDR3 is CASSVRSGRGRGYTF. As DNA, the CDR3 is TGTGCCAGCAGCGTAAGATCGGGCAGGGGGAGAGGCTACACCTTC.

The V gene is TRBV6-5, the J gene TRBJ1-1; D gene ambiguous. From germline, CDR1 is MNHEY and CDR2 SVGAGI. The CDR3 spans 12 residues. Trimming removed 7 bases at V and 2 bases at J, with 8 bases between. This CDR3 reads CASTSINTEAFF. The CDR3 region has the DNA TGTGCCAGCACCTCAATAAACACTGAAGCTTTCTTT.

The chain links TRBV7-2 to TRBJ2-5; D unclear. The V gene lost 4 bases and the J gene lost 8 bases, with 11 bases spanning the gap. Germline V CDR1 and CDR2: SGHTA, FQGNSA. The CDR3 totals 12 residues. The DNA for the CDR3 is TGTGCCAGCAGCTCAGAGACAAGAACCCAGTACTTC. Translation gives CASSSETRTQYF.

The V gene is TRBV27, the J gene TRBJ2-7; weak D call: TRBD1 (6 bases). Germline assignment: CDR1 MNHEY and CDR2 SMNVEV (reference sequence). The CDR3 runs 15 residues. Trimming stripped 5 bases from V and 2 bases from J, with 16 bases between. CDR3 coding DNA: TGTGCCAGCAGTCCCTGGACAGCAAGCACCTACGAGCAGTACTTC. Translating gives CASSPWTASTYEQYF.

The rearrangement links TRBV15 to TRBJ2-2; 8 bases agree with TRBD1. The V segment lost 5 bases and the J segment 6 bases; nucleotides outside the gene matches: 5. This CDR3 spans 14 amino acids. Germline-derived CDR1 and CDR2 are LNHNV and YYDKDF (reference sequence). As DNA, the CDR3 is TGTGCCACCAGCCCAGGGGGCGCATCCGGGGAGCTGTTTTTT. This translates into CATSPGGASGELFF.

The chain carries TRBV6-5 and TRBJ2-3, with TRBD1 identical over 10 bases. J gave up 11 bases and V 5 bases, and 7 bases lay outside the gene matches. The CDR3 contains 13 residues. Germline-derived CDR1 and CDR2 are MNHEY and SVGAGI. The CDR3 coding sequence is TGTGCCAGCAGTCGGACAGGGGGAGGGGAGCAGTATTTT. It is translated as CASSRTGGGEQYF.

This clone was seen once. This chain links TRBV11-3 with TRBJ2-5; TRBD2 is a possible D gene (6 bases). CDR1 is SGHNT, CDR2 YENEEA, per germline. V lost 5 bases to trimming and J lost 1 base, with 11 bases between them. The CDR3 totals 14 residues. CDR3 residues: CASSPGLRQETQYF. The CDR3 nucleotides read TGTGCCAGCAGCCCGGGACTCCGCCAAGAGACCCAGTACTTC.

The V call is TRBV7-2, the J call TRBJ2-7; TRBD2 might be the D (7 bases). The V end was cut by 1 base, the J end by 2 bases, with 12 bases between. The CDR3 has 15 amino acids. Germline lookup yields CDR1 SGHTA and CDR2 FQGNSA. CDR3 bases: TGTGCCAGCAGCTTAGAGGCGGGGGCGCCCTACGAGCAGTACTTC. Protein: CASSLEAGAPYEQYF.

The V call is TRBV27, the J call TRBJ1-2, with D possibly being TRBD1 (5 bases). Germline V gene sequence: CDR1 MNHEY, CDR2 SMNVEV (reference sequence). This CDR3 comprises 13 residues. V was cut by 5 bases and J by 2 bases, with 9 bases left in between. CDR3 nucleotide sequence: TGTGCCAGCAGTACCCGACAGAACTATGGCTACACCTTC. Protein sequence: CASSTRQNYGYTF.

CDR3: CASSLGTNTEAFF. The CDR3 coding sequence is TGTGCCAGCAGCTTAGGGACGAACACTGAAGCTTTCTTT. The chain couples TRBV11-3 to TRBJ1-1; D call uncertain. Germline assignment: CDR1 SGHNT and CDR2 YENEEA. CDR3 length: 13 residues. V lost 1 base and J lost 1, with 4 bases in between.

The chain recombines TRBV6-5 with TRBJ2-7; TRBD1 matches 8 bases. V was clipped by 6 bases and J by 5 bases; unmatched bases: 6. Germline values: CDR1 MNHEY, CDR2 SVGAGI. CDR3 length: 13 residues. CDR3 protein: CASSQDRANEQYF. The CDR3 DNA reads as TGTGCCAGCAGCCAGGACAGGGCCAACGAGCAGTACTTC.

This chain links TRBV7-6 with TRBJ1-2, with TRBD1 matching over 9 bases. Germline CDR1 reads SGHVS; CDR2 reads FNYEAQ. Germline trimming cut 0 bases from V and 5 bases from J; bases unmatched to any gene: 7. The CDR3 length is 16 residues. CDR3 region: CASSLALIGQGYGYTF. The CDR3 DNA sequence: TGTGCCAGCAGCTTAGCTCTTATTGGACAGGGGTATGGCTACACCTTC.